This T cell receptor beta chain was recorded in a study of blood T cell repertoires in COVID-19. The repertoire was sequenced with immunoSEQ multiplex PCR; TCRdb's copy has only in-frame clones and lacks some. In the table there are hundreds of thousands of clones, 84% of which are singletons. Sequenced: PBMCs or T cells enriched from blood (not recorded which). This receptor was taken from a woman between 40 and 55 years old who had recovered from COVID-19.

The CDR3 coding sequence is TGTGCCTGGAAACCTAGCCGAAGGGGGGGGGAGACCCAGTACTTC. This sequence encodes CAWKPSRRGGETQYF. V usage is TRBV30 and J usage is TRBJ2-5; D might be TRBD2 (7 bases). The CDR3 consists of 15 residues. Germline CDR1 is GTSNPN and CDR2 is SVGIG (reference sequence). V was pared by 4 bases and J by 5 bases, with 20 bases between.